This paragraph reports one T cell receptor (beta chain). The V gene's germline CDR1 is LNHDA and CDR2 SQIVND (reference sequence). V was cut by 3 bases and J by 8 bases, with 15 bases left in between. The length of the CDR3 is 14 residues. The sample comes from a study of cytomegalovirus exposure and HLA in healthy donors. Researchers ran the PCR with 60 Vbeta and 13 Jbeta primers. Data came from immunoSEQ multiplex PCR; TCRdb stores just in-frame clones and leaves some out. The profile shows fewer than 110,000 clones, more than 70% of them singletons. Sequenced material: PBMCs. The TCR was taken from a man aged 18 to 29 in good health and CMV-seronegative. The chain employs TRBV19 and TRBJ2-3; tentative D call: TRBD2 (7 bases). In DNA, the CDR3 is TGTGCCAGTAGTATTACGGGGGGCACGGGTACGCAGTATTTT. Translation gives CASSITGGTGTQYF.